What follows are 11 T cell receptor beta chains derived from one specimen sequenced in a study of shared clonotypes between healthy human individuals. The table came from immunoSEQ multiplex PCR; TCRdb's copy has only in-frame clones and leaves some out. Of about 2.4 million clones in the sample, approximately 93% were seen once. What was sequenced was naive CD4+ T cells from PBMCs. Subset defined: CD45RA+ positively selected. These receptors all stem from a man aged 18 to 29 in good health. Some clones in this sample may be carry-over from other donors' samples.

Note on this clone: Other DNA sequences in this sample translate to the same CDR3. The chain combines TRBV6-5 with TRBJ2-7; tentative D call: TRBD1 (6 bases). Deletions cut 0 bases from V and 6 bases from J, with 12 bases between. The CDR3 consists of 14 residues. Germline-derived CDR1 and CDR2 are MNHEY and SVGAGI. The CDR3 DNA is TGTGCCAGCAGTTACTCTAGGACAGCGTCCGAGCAGTACTTC. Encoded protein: CASSYSRTASEQYF.

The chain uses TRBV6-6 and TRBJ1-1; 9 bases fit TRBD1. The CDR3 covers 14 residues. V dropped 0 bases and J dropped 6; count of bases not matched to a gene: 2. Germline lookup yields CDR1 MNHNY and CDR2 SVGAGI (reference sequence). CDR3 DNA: TGTGCCAGCAGTTACTCGTGGGACAGGGCTGAAGCTTTCTTT. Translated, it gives CASSYSWDRAEAFF.

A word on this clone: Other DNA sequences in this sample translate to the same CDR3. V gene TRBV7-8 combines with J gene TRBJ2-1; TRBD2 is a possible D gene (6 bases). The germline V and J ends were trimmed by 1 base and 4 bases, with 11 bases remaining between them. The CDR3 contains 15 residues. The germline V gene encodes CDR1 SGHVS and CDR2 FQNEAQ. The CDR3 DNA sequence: TGTGCCAGCAGCTTAGTCGGCGGGACGTACAATGAGCAGTTCTTC. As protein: CASSLVGGTYNEQFF.

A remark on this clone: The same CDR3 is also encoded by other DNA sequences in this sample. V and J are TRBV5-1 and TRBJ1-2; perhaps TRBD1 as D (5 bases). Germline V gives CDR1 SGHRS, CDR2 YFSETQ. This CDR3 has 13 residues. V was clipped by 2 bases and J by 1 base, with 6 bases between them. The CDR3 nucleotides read TGCGCCAGCAGCTTACAGGTTAACTATGGCTACACCTTC. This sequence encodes CASSLQVNYGYTF.

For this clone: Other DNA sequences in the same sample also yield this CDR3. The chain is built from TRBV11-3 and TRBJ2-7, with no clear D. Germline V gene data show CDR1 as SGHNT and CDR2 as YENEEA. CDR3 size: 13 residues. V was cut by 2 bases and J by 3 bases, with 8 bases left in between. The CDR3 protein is CASSLRAGYEQYF. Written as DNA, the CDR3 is TGTGCCAGCAGCTTAAGGGCCGGCTACGAGCAGTACTTC.

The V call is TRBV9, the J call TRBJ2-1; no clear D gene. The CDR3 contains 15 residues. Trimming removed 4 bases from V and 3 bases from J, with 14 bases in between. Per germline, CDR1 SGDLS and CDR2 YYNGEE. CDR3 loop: CASSRDGSIYNEQFF. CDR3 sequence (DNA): TGTGCCAGCAGCCGTGACGGATCGATCTACAATGAGCAGTTCTTC.

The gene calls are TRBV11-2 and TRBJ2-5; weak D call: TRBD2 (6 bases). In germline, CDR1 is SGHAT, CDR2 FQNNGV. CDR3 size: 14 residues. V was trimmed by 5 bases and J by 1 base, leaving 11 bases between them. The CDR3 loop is CASSISSVQETQYF. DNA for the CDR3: TGTGCCAGCAGCATTTCTAGCGTCCAAGAGACCCAGTACTTC. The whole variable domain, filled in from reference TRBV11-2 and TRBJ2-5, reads EAGVAQSPRYKIIEKRQSVAFWCNPISGHATLYWYQQILGQGPKLLIQFQNNGVVDDSQLPKDRFSAERLKGVDSTLKIQPAKLEDSAVYLCASSISSVQETQYFGPGTRLLVL.

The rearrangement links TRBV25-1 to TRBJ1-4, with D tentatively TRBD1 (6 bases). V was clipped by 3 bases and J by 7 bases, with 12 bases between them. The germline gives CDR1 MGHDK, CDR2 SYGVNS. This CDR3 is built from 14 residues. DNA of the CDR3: TGTGCCAGCAGTGAGCAGGGGTCTCTTGAAAAACTGTTTTTT. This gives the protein CASSEQGSLEKLFF.

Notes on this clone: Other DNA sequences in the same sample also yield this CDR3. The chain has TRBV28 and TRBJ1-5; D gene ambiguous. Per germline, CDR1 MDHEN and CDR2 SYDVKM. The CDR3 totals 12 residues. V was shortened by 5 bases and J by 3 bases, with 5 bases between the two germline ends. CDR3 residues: CASSTNNQPQHF. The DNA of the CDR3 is TGTGCCAGCAGTACAAACAATCAGCCCCAGCATTTT.

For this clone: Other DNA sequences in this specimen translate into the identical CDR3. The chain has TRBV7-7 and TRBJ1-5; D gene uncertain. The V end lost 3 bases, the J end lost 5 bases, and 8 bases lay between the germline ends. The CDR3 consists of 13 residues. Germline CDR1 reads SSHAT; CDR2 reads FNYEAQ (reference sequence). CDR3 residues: CASSLAEDQPQHF. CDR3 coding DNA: TGTGCCAGCAGCTTGGCCGAAGATCAGCCCCAGCATTTT.

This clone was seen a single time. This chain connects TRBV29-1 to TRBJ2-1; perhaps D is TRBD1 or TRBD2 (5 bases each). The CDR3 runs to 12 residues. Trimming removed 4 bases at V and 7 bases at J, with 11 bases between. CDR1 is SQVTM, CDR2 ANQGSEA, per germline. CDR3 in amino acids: CSVGGGWNEQFF. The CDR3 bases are TGCAGCGTTGGGGGCGGGTGGAATGAGCAGTTCTTC.